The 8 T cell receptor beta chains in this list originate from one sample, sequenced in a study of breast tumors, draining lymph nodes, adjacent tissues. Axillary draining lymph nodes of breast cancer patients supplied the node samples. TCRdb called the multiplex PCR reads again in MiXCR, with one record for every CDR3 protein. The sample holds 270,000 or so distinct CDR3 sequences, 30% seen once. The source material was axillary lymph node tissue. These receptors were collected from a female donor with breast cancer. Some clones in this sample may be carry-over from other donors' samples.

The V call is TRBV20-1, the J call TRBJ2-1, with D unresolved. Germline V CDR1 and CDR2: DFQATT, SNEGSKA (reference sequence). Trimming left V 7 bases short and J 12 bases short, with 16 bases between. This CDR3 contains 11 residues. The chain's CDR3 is CSGSSYDGQFF. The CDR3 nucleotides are TGCAGTGGCAGCTCTTACGATGGGCAGTTCTTC.

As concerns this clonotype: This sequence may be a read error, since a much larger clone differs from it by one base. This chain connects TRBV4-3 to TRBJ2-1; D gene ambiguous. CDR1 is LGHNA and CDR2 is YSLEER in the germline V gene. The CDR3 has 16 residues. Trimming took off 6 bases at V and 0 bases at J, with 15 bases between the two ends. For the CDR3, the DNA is TGCGCCAGCAGGCCCCCGGCTGGAAGCTCCTACAATGAGCAGTTCTTC. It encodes CASRPPAGSSYNEQFF.

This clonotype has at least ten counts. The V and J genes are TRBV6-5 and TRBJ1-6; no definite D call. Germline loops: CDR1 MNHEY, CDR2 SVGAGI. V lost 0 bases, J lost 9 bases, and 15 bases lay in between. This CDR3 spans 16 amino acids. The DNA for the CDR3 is TGTGCCAGCAGTTACTCGTCCGGACGGCGGAGTTCACCCCTCCACTTT. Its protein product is CASSYSSGRRSSPLHF.

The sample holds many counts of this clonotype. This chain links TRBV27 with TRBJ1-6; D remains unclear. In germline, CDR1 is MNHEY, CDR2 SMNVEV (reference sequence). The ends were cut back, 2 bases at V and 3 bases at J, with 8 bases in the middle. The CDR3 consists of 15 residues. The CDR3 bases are TGTGCCAGCAGTTTAGCCGGACTCTATAATTCACCCCTCCACTTT. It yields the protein CASSLAGLYNSPLHF.

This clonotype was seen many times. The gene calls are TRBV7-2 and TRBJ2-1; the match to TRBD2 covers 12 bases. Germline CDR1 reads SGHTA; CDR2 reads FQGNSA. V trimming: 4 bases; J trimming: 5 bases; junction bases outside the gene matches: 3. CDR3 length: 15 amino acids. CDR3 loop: CASSWGLAGNNEQFF. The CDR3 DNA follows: TGTGCCAGCAGCTGGGGACTAGCGGGCAACAATGAGCAGTTCTTC.

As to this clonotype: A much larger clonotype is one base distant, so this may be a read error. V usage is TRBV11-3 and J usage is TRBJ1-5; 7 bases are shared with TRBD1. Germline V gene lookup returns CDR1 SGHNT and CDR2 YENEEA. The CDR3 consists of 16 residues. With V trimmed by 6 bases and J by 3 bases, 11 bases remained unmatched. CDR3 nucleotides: TGTGCCAGCAGTTCTAGGGCGGGACAGCCCAATCAGCCCCAGCATTTT. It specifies CASSSRAGQPNQPQHF.

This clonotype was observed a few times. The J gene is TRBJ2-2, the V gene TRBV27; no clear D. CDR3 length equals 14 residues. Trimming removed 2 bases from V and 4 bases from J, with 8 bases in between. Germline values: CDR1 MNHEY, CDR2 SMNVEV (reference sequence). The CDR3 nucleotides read TGTGCCAGCAGTTTAATCGTCCCCACCGGGGAGCTGTTTTTT. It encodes CASSLIVPTGELFF.

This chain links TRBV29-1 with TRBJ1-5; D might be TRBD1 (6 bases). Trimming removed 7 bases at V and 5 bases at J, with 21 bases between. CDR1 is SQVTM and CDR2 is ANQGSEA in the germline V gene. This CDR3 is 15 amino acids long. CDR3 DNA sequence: TGCAGCGAAAAAAAGTGGGACACCAACTATCAGCCCCAGCATTTT. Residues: CSEKKWDTNYQPQHF.